This TCR beta chain originates from a study of response to subunit inactivated influenza vaccine. Study conclusions and caveats: It was the authors' suggestion that each seasonal influenza vaccination recruits few new T cells.

The CDR3 contains 15 residues. Trimming cost V 4 bases and J 5 bases, with 15 bases left between them. This clonotype has just a few counts. The antigen remains undetermined. One entry per CDR3 protein, called by TCRdb with MiXCR from the RT-PCR reads. The sample records around 790,000 distinct CDR3 sequences, roughly 20% being singletons. Source: PBMCs from blood, taken roughly 5 days after vaccination. This sequence originates from a man aged 45-65 years who received an inactivated influenza vaccine. The chain uses TRBV12-3 or TRBV12-4 and TRBJ1-5; possibly TRBD1 for D (6 bases). The CDR3 DNA follows: TGTGCCAGCAGTTCCCCGGAGAGGGGGGATCAGCCCCAGCATTTT. It is translated as CASSSPERGDQPQHF.